This TCR beta chain was sequenced in a study of blood T cell repertoires in COVID-19. In the study overall: Sources were T cells, B-cell-depleted T cells, or PBMCs; the material itself was cDNA or gDNA.

This CDR3 is 16 amino acids long. V dropped 4 bases and J dropped 3; count of bases not matched to a gene: 10. Germline values: CDR1 SGHRS, CDR2 YFSETQ. The assay was immunoSEQ multiplex PCR, and TCRdb's table has in-frame clones only and misses some. Counted here are approximately 180,000 clones, 80% to 90% occurring once; the ten biggest clones make up roughly 3.5%. V usage is TRBV5-1 and J usage is TRBJ2-3, with 8 bases that match TRBD2. Material: peripheral blood. This clonotype originated in a man aged 60 to 69 with acute or convalescent COVID-19. The CDR3 coding sequence is TGCGCCAGCAGCATACGCACAGCGGGAGTTACAGATACGCAGTATTTT. Its translation is CASSIRTAGVTDTQYF.